A single T cell receptor beta chain is shown here with its context. PCR amplification relied on 60 Vbeta primers (plus 13 Jbeta primers). Repertoires were generated with immunoSEQ multiplex PCR, while TCRdb's copy carries only in-frame clones and drops some. The sample has about 120,000 clones; 70% to 80% are singletons. The source of the sample is a study of cytomegalovirus exposure and HLA in healthy donors. Germline V CDR1 and CDR2: SGHNT, YYREEE (reference sequence). The J segment lost 2 bases and the V segment lost 1 base, leaving 3 bases of the junction unmatched. The CDR3 spans 15 residues. The receptor's source is a man aged 25 to 45 in good health and CMV-seropositive. The chain has TRBV5-4 and TRBJ1-2, with TRBD1 identical over 9 bases. The sample consisted of PBMCs. In DNA form, the CDR3 reads TGTGCCAGCAGCTTGCGGGGACAGGGAAACTATGGCTACACCTTC. Its protein is CASSLRGQGNYGYTF. Together with reference TRBV5-4 and TRBJ1-2, the CDR3 gives the full variable domain: ETGVTQSPTHLIKTRGQQVTLRCSSQSGHNTVSWYQQALGQGPQFIFQYYREEENGRGNFPPRFSGLQFPNYSSELNVNALELDDSALYLCASSLRGQGNYGYTFGSGTRLTVV.